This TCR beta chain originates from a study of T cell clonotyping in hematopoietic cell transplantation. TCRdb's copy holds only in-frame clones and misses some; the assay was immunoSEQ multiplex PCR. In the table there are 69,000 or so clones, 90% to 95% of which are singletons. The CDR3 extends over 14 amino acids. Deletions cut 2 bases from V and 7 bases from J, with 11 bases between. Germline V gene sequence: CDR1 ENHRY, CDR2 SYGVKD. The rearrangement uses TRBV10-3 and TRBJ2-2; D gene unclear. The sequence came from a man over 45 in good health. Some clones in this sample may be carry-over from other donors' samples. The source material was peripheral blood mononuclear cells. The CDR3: CAISERAESGELFF. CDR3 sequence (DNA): TGTGCCATCAGTGAGCGGGCGGAAAGCGGGGAGCTGTTTTTT.